One sample yielded the 10 T cell receptor beta chains listed below, sequenced in a study of vaccination and CD4 T cells after COVID-19. What these receptors recognize is not known. The treatment here: approximately nine-day PBMC culture with coronavirus spike peptide pools or control peptides (ViraFEST assay). Researchers used the Oncomine TCR Beta short-read assay to sequence DNA from cultured CD4+ T cells. From the PCR reads, TCRdb called clonotypes with MiXCR, one entry per CDR3 protein. The sample has approximately 20,000 distinct CDR3 sequences; around 60% are singletons. The sequencing sample was made of CD4+ T cells from blood, cultured in vitro. These receptors were taken from a human donor who had recovered from COVID-19.

The rearrangement links TRBV11-2 to TRBJ2-7; 7 bases are a match to TRBD2. The V segment lost 4 bases and the J segment 4 bases; nucleotides outside the gene matches: 19. The CDR3 covers 18 residues. Germline V gene sequence: CDR1 SGHAT, CDR2 FQNNGV. CDR3 protein: CASSSQARLYSGAYEQYF. CDR3 sequence (DNA): TGTGCCAGCAGCTCCCAGGCAAGGCTCTACAGCGGGGCGTACGAGCAGTACTTC.

The rearrangement links TRBV28 to TRBJ1-2; D call uncertain. The germline CDR1 and CDR2 sequences are MDHEN and SYDVKM. This CDR3 is built from 14 residues. V was pared by 4 bases and J by 4 bases, with 13 bases between. In nucleotides, the CDR3 is TGTGCCAGCAGTTCCGAGTCCCTTCGCTATGGCTACACCTTC. Translation: CASSSESLRYGYTF.

V is TRBV20-1 and J is TRBJ2-3; D not resolved. The CDR3 has 12 residues. The V end was cut by 7 bases, the J end by 1 base, with 9 bases between. Per germline, CDR1 DFQATT and CDR2 SNEGSKA (reference sequence). The CDR3 region is CSVRRGTDTQYF. CDR3 DNA sequence: TGCAGTGTCCGGCGTGGCACAGATACGCAGTATTTT.

J is TRBJ1-1 and V is TRBV7-9; D is perhaps TRBD1 (6 bases). Trimming left V 5 bases short and J 1 base short, with 11 bases between. CDR3 length equals 14 residues. Per the germline V gene, CDR1 is SEHNR and CDR2 is FQNEAQ (reference sequence). The CDR3 loop is CASSPGQKNTEAFF. CDR3 DNA: TGTGCCAGCAGCCCCGGACAGAAGAACACTGAAGCTTTCTTT.

The DNA for the CDR3 is TGTGCCAGCAGTTTATTGCAGGGGAATCAGCCCCAGCATTTT. It is translated as CASSLLQGNQPQHF. The chain employs TRBV28 and TRBJ1-5, with D perhaps matching TRBD1 (6 bases). The length of the CDR3 is 14 residues. V lost 1 base to trimming and J lost 4 bases, with 8 bases between them. Germline V CDR1 and CDR2: MDHEN, SYDVKM.

The V gene is TRBV6-2 or TRBV6-3, the J gene TRBJ1-1, with D possibly being TRBD1 (6 bases). The CDR3 sequence is 14 residues long. The germline CDR1 and CDR2 sequences are MNHEY and SVGEGT. V was trimmed by 5 bases and J by 3 bases, leaving 13 bases between them. The DNA for the CDR3 is TGTGCCAGCAGTGGGGGGCTATGGGACACTGAAGCTTTCTTT. Its translation is CASSGGLWDTEAFF.

The chain is built from TRBV20-1 and TRBJ1-5, with 10 bases matching TRBD1. The CDR3 totals 13 residues. V trimming: 6 bases; J trimming: 5 bases; junction bases outside the gene matches: 4. Germline CDR1 DFQATT, CDR2 SNEGSKA (reference sequence). The CDR3: CSARDRGDQPQHF. The CDR3 DNA reads TGCAGTGCCCGGGACAGGGGAGATCAGCCCCAGCATTTT.

This chain uses TRBV15 with TRBJ1-2; 7 bases match TRBD1. The germline gives CDR1 LNHNV, CDR2 YYDKDF (reference sequence). J lost 3 bases, V lost 6 bases, and 13 bases had no gene match. This CDR3 has 16 amino acids. The DNA of the CDR3 is TGTGCCACCAGGCAGGACAGGACTATGCGGGACTATGGCTACACCTTC. Amino acid sequence: CATRQDRTMRDYGYTF.

This clonotype was recorded a few times. This chain connects TRBV20-1 to TRBJ1-5; the D gene is possibly TRBD1 (5 bases). The CDR3 runs to 13 residues. Looked up from germline, CDR1 is DFQATT and CDR2 is SNEGSKA (reference sequence). V dropped 4 bases and J dropped 1 base, with 8 bases sitting between them. The CDR3 DNA reads as TGCAGTGCTATCCGGGACAGCAATCAGCCCCAGCATTTT. It specifies CSAIRDSNQPQHF.

CDR3 residues: CSAKLPGRANYGYTF. The CDR3 nucleotides are TGCAGTGCTAAACTCCCGGGCAGAGCTAACTATGGCTACACCTTC. This chain links TRBV20-1 with TRBJ1-2; no clear D gene. The CDR3 covers 15 residues. The ends were cut back, 4 bases at V and 0 bases at J, with 15 bases in the middle. CDR1 DFQATT and CDR2 SNEGSKA come from the germline V gene (reference sequence).